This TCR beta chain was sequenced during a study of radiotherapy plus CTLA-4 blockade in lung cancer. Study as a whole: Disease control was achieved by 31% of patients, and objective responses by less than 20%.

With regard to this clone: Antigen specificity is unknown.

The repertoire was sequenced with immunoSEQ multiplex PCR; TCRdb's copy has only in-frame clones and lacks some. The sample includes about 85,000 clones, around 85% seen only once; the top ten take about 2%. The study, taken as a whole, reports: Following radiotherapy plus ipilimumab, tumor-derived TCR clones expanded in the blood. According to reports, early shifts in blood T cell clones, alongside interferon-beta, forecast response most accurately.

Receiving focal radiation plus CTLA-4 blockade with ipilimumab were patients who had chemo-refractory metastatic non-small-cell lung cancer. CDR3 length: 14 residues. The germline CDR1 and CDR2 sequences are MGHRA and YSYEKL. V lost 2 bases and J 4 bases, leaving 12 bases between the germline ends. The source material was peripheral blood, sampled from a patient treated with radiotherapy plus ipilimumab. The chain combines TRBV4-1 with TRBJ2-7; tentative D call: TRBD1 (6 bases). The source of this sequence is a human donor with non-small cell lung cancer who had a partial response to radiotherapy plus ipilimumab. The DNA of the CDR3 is TGCGCCAGCAGCCAATCCGGGACACCGTACGAGCAGTACTTC. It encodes CASSQSGTPYEQYF.